The clone carrying this TCR beta chain was counted only a few times. Its antigen is undetermined. The data were obtained in a study of T cells after yellow fever vaccination. In the study overall: SMART-Seq v4 Ultra Low Input prepared the low-cell-number fractions. General study findings and limits: Sorted repertoires could include abundant contaminating clonotypes from bulk cells.

As TCR cDNA was made by 5'RACE template switching, a universal primer site and UMIs were added. One entry per CDR3 protein results from TCRdb running MiXCR on the 5' RACE reads. The table lists roughly 160,000 distinct CDR3 sequences, approximately 9.9% of them singletons. Material: CD8+ T cells sorted from PBMCs, obtained 45 days after the yellow fever booster vaccination. The sequence derives from a man aged 18 to 29 who received the YFV17D yellow fever vaccine.

CDR3 residues: CASRLEAFTYNEQFF. DNA of the CDR3: TGTGCCAGCAGACTGGAGGCTTTCACCTACAATGAGCAGTTCTTC. J is TRBJ2-1 and V is TRBV6-6; D might be TRBD2 (5 bases). The V gene's germline CDR1 is MNHNY and CDR2 SVGAGI (reference sequence). This CDR3 has 15 residues. V was cut by 6 bases and J by 2 bases, with 14 bases left in between.